Described below is a single T cell receptor (beta chain) sequence and its context. Measured with immunoSEQ multiplex PCR; TCRdb has only the in-frame clones, and not every one. The sample lists roughly 250,000 clones, roughly 87% occurring once. V dropped 3 bases and J dropped 6; count of bases not matched to a gene: 8. Per germline, CDR1 LGHNA and CDR2 YNFKEQ. The CDR3 has 16 amino acids. The source of the sample is a study of blood T cell repertoires in COVID-19. This receptor was identified in a man between 60 and 70 years old who had recovered from COVID-19. Input material: peripheral blood. The rearrangement links TRBV4-2 to TRBJ1-2; 12 bases fit TRBD1. DNA of the CDR3: TGTGCCAGCAGCCAGCCGGGAGGGGACAGGGGGCATGGCTACACCTTC. It specifies CASSQPGGDRGHGYTF.